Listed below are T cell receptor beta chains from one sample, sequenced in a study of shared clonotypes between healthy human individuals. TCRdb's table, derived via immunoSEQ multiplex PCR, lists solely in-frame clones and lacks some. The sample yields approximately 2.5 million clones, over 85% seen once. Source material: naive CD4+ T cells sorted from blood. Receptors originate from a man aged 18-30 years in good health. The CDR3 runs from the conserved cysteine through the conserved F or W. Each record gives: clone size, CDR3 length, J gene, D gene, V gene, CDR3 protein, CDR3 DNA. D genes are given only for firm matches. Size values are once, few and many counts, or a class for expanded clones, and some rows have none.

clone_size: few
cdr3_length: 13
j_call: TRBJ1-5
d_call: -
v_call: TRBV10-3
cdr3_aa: CAIRGTPNQPQHF
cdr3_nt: TGTGCCATCAGGGGGACACCAAATCAGCCCCAGCATTTT

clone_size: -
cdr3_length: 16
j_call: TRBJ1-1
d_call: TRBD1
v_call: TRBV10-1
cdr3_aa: CASSESKGAEGTEAFF
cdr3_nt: TGCGCCAGCAGTGAGTCGAAGGGGGCCGAGGGCACTGAAGCTTTCTTT

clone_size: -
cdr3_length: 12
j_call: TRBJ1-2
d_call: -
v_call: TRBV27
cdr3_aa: CASRTNHGGYTF
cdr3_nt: TGTGCCAGCAGAACTAATCACGGTGGCTACACCTTC

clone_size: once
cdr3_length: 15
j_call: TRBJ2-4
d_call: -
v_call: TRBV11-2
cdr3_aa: CASSFGTAGKNIQYF
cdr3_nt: TGTGCCAGCAGCTTTGGGACGGCGGGGAAAAACATTCAGTACTTC

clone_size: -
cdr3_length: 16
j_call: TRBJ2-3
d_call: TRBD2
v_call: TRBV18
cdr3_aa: CASSPPALAGGMNLYF
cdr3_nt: TGTGCCAGCTCACCTCCCGCCCTAGCGGGAGGCATGAATCTGTATTTT

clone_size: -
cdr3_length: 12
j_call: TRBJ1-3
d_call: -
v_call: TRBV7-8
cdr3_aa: CASSLVVGTIYF
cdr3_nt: TGTGCCAGCAGCTTAGTCGTGGGAACCATATATTTT

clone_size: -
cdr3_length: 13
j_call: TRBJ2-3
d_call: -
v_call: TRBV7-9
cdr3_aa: CASSMQGTDTQYF
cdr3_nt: TGTGCCAGCAGCATGCAGGGCACAGATACGCAGTATTTT

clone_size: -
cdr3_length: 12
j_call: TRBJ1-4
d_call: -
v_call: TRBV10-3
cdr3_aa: CAISEVDEKLFF
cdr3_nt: TGTGCCATCAGTGAGGTAGATGAAAAACTGTTTTTT

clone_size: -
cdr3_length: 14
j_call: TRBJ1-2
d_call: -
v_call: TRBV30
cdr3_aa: CAWTPDSAYYGYTF
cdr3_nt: TGTGCCTGGACTCCGGACAGCGCGTACTATGGCTACACCTTC

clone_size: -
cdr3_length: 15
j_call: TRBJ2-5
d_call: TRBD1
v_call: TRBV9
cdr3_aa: CASSPRQGLQETQYF
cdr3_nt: TGTGCCAGCAGCCCGCGACAGGGATTACAAGAGACCCAGTACTTC

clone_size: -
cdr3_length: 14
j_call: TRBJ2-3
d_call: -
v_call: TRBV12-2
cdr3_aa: CAGRGAASTDTQYF
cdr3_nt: TGTGCGGGTAGGGGGGCGGCTAGCACAGATACGCAGTATTTT

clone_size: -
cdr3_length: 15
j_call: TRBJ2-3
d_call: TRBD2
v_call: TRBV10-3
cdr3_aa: CAITSSGLDTDTQYF
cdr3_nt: TGTGCCATCACTTCTAGCGGACTAGATACAGATACGCAGTATTTT

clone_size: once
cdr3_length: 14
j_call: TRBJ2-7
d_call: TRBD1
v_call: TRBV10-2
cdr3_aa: CASRETGVGIGQYF
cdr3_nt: TGCGCCAGCCGGGAGACAGGGGTCGGGATAGGGCAGTACTTC

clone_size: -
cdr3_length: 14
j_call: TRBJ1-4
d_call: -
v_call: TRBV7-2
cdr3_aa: CASSLQGTNEKLFF
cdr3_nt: TGTGCCAGCAGCTTACAGGGCACTAATGAAAAACTGTTTTTT

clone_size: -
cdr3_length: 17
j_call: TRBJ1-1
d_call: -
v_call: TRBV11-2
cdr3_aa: CASSLDRPNGGNTEAFF
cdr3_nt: TGTGCCAGCAGCTTAGATCGGCCAAACGGGGGGAACACTGAAGCTTTCTTT

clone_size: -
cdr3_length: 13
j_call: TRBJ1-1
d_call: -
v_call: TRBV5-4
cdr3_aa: CASSNRQNTEAFF
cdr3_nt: TGTGCCAGCAGCAATCGACAGAACACTGAAGCTTTCTTT

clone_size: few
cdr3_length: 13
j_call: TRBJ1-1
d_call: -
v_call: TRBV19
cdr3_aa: CASSIYRGQKAFF
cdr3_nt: TGTGCCAGTAGTATATATAGAGGGCAGAAAGCTTTCTTT

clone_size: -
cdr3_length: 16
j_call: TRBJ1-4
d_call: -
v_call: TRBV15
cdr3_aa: CATSVTALALNEKLFF
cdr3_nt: TGTGCCACCAGCGTCACGGCTTTGGCGCTTAATGAAAAACTGTTTTTT

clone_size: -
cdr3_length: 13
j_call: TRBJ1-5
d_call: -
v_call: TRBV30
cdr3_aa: CAFTPSSNQPQHF
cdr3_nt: TGTGCCTTCACCCCGTCTAGCAATCAGCCCCAGCATTTT

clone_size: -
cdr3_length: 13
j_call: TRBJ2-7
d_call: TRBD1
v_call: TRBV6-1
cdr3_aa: CASTRDRVNEQYF
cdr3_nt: TGTGCCAGCACTCGGGACAGGGTAAACGAGCAGTACTTC

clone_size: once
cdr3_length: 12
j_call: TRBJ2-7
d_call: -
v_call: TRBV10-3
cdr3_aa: CAISARSYEQYF
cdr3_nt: TGTGCCATCAGCGCGCGCTCCTACGAGCAGTACTTC

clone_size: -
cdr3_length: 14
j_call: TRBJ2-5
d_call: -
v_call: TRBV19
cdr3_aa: CASRPSPRGETQYF
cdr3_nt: TGTGCCAGTAGACCATCACCCAGAGGGGAGACCCAGTACTTC

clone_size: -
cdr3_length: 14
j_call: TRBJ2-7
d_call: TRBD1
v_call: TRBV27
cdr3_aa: CASSLRGQSYEQYF
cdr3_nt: TGTGCCAGCAGTTTAAGGGGACAGTCCTACGAGCAGTACTTC

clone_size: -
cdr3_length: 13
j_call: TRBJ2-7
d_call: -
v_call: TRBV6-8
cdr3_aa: CASAKDSPYEQYF
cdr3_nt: TGTGCCAGCGCCAAGGACAGTCCCTACGAGCAGTACTTC

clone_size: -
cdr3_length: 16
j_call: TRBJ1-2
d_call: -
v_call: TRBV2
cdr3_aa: CASSEARSGTLYGYTF
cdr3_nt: TGTGCCAGCAGTGAAGCGAGATCCGGGACCCTATATGGCTACACCTTC

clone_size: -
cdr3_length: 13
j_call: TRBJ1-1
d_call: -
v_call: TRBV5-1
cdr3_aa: CASSHAKGTEAFF
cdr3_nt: TGCGCCAGCAGCCACGCCAAGGGCACTGAAGCTTTCTTT

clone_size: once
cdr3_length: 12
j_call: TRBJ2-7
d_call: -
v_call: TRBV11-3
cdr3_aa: CASSFSGAEQYF
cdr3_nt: TGTGCCAGCAGCTTCTCCGGAGCCGAGCAGTACTTC

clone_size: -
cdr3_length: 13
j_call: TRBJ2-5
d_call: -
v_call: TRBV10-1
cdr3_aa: CASSEGQGRTQYF
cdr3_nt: TGCGCCAGCAGTGAGGGGCAGGGTAGGACCCAGTACTTC

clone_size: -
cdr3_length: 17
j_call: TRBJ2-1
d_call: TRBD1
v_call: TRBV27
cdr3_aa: CASSPRDRGLFNNEQFF
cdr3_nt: TGTGCCAGCAGTCCCCGGGACAGGGGGCTTTTCAACAATGAGCAGTTCTTC

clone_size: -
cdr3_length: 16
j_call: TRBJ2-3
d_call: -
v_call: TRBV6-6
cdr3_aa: CASSYTRDTGRDTQYF
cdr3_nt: TGTGCCAGCAGTTACACCAGGGACACGGGCCGAGATACGCAGTATTTT

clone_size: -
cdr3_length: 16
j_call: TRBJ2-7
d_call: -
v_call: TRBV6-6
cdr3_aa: CASSYRTATHPYEQYF
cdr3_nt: TGTGCCAGCAGTTACCGGACAGCGACCCACCCCTACGAGCAGTACTTC

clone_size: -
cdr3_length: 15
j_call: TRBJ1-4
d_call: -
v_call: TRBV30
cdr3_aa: CAWSILGGWDEKLFF
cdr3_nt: TGTGCCTGGTCGATACTAGGGGGGTGGGATGAAAAACTGTTTTTT

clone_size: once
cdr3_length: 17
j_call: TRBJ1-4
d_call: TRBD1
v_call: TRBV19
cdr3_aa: CASSTERQGAGNEKLFF
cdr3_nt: TGTGCCAGTAGTACGGAAAGACAGGGGGCTGGTAATGAAAAACTGTTTTTT

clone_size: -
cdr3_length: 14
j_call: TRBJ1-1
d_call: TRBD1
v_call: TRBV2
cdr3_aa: CASRRTGLNTEAFF
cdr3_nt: TGTGCCAGCAGGAGGACAGGATTGAACACTGAAGCTTTCTTT

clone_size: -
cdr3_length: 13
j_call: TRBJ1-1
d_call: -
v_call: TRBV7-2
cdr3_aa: CASSLAALSEAFF
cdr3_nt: TGTGCCAGCAGCTTAGCGGCCCTATCTGAAGCTTTCTTT

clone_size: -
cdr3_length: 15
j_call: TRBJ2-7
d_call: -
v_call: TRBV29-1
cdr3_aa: CSVNIGQGNFYEQYF
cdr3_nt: TGCAGCGTTAACATTGGGCAGGGGAATTTCTACGAGCAGTACTTC

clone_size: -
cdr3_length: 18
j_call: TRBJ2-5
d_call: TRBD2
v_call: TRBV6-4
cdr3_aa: CASSGRAGYEREKETQYF
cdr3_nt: TGTGCCAGCAGTGGTCGAGCGGGTTACGAGCGGGAAAAAGAGACCCAGTACTTC

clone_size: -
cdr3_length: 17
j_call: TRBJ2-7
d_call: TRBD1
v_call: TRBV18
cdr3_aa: CASSPVPPGQGRSEQYF
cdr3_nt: TGTGCCAGCTCACCAGTGCCCCCCGGACAGGGGAGGTCCGAGCAGTACTTC

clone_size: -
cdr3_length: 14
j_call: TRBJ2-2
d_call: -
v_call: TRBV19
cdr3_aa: CASSTSRNTGELFF
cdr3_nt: TGTGCCAGTAGTACCTCTCGGAACACCGGGGAGCTGTTTTTT

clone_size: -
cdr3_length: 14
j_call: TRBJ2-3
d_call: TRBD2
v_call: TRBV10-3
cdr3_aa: CAIGMGLAADTQYF
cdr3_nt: TGTGCCATCGGGATGGGACTAGCGGCAGATACGCAGTATTTT

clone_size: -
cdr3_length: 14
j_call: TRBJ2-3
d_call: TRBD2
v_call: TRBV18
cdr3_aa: CASPGTGGADTQYF
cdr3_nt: TGTGCCAGCCCCGGGACGGGAGGCGCAGATACGCAGTATTTT

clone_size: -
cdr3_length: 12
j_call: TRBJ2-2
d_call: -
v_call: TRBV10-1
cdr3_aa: CASGGRRGELFF
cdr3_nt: TGCGCCAGCGGGGGACGGAGGGGGGAGCTGTTTTTT

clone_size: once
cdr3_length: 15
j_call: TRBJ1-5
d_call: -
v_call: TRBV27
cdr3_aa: CASSPNYNSNQPQHF
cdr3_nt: TGTGCCAGCAGTCCGAATTACAATAGCAATCAGCCCCAGCATTTT

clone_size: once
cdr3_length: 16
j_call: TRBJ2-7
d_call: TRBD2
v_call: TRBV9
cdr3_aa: CASSVASGGTRHEQYF
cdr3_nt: TGTGCCAGCAGCGTAGCTAGCGGGGGGACTAGACACGAGCAGTACTTC

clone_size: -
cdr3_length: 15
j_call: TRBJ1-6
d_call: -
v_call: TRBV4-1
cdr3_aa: CASSRSRADNSPLHF
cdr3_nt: TGCGCCAGCAGCCGCAGTCGGGCGGATAATTCACCCCTCCACTTT

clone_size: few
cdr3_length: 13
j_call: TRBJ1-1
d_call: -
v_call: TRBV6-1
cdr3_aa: CASSPTVNTEAFF
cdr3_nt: TGTGCCAGCAGCCCGACAGTGAACACTGAAGCTTTCTTT

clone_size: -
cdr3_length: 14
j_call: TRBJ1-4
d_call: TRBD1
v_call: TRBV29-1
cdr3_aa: CSVETGAGGEKLFF
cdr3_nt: TGCAGCGTGGAAACAGGGGCGGGGGGTGAAAAACTGTTTTTT

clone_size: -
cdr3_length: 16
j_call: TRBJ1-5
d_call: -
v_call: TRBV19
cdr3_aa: CASSIDSGISNQPQHF
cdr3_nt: TGTGCCAGTAGTATAGATTCAGGGATTAGCAATCAGCCCCAGCATTTT

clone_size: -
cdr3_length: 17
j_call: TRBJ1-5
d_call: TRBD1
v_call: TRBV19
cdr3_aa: CASSIWQGVGGNQPQHF
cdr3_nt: TGTGCCAGTAGTATCTGGCAGGGGGTCGGGGGCAATCAGCCCCAGCATTTT

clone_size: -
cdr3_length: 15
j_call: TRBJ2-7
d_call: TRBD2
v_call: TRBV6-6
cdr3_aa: CASGPEGLATYEQYF
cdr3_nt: TGTGCCAGCGGACCTGAGGGACTAGCTACCTACGAGCAGTACTTC

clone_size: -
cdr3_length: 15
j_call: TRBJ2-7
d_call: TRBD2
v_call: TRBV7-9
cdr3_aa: CASSYQRGDTYEQYF
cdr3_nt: TGTGCCAGCAGTTATCAGCGGGGGGACACCTACGAGCAGTACTTC

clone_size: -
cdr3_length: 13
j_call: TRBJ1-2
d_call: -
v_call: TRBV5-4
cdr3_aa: CASSLSHSRGYTF
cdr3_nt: TGTGCCAGCAGCTTGTCACACAGTCGGGGCTACACCTTC

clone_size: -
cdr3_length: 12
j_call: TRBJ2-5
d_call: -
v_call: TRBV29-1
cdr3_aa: CSVGLAWETQYF
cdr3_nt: TGCAGCGTCGGGCTAGCGTGGGAGACCCAGTACTTC

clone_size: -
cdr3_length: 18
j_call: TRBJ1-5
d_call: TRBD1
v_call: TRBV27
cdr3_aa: CASRAGTGGTASNQPQHF
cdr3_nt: TGTGCCAGCAGGGCTGGGACAGGGGGAACTGCGAGCAATCAGCCCCAGCATTTT

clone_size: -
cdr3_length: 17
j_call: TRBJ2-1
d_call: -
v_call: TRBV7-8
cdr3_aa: CASSIRAYPGSYNEQFF
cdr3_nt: TGTGCCAGCAGCATAAGGGCCTACCCGGGCTCCTACAATGAGCAGTTCTTC

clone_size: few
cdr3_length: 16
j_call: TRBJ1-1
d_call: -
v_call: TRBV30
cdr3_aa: CAWSVRQRTWNTEAFF
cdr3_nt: TGTGCCTGGAGTGTACGTCAGAGAACCTGGAACACTGAAGCTTTCTTT

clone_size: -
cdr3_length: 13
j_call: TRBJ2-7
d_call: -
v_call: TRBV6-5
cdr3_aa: CASSPGTTYEQYF
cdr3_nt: TGTGCCAGCAGTCCCGGGACCACCTACGAGCAGTACTTC

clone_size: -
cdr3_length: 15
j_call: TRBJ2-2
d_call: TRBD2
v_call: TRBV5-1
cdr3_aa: CASRSGREVGGELFF
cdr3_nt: TGCGCCAGCCGGAGCGGGAGGGAGGTCGGCGGGGAGCTGTTTTTT

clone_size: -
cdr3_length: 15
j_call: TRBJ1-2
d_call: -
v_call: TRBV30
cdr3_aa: CAWYDRSYRNYGYTF
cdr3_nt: TGTGCCTGGTACGACCGCAGTTACCGTAACTATGGCTACACCTTC

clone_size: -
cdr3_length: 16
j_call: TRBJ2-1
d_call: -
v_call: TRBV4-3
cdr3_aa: CASSQDRSGYYNEQFF
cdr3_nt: TGCGCCAGCAGCCAAGATCGGTCGGGTTACTACAATGAGCAGTTCTTC